This section outlines one TCR beta chain sequence together with its context. Antigen specificity is unknown. This sample was taken from a study of cytomegalovirus exposure and HLA in healthy donors. Study summary: Earlier findings included about 120 million unique TCR beta sequences obtained from about 170 million T cells. Study-wide results and limits: Confirmation was obtained in vitro that a few CMV-associated chains are specific for CMV antigens.

V lost 7 bases, J lost 7 bases, and 10 bases stayed unmatched. Germline assignment: CDR1 MNHEY and CDR2 SMNVEV (reference sequence). The CDR3 sequence is 15 residues long. Both 60 Vbeta primers and 13 Jbeta primers went into the PCR. Profiling relied on immunoSEQ multiplex PCR, and the TCRdb table lists in-frame clones only, not all of them. The sample lists some 150,000 clones, around 80% occurring once. Regarding donors, all were healthy bone marrow donors. The sequenced material came from PBMCs. The clonotype originates from a woman aged 30 to 39 in good health and CMV-seropositive. The V and J genes are TRBV27 and TRBJ2-3; 11 bases line up with TRBD2. DNA of the CDR3: TGTGCCAGCACTATATCGACTAGCGGGGTATATACGCAGTATTTT. Its protein is CASTISTSGVYTQYF.